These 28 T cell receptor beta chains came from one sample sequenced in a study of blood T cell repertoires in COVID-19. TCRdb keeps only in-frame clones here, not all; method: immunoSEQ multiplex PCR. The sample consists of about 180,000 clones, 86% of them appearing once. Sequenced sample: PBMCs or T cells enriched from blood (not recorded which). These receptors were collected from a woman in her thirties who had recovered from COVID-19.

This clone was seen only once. The CDR3 nucleotides read TGTGCCAGCAGTGTCCGGACAGGGGGCAGTGGGGCCAACGTCCTGACTTTC. Translation gives CASSVRTGGSGANVLTF. The chain employs TRBV28 and TRBJ2-6; 11 bases fit TRBD1. Germline CDR1 and CDR2: MDHEN and SYDVKM. This CDR3 spans 17 amino acids. V shed 5 bases, J shed 3 bases, and the junction held 6 bases outside the gene matches.

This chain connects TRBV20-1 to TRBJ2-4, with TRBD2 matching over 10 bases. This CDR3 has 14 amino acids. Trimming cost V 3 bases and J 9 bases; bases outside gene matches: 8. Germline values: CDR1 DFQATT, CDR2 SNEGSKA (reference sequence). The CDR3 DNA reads TGCAGTGCTAGTGAAGCGGGAGGGCCGGGCATTCAGTACTTC. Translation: CSASEAGGPGIQYF.

The CDR3 reads CASTVGQGVSYEQYF. CDR3 bases: TGTGCCAGCACGGTTGGACAGGGGGTCTCCTACGAGCAGTACTTC. The rearrangement joins TRBV6-5 to TRBJ2-7; 10 nucleotides match TRBD1. This CDR3 region has 15 residues. Germline CDR1 reads MNHEY; CDR2 reads SVGAGI. With 7 bases clipped from V and 0 bases from J, the junction kept 6 bases outside the gene matches.

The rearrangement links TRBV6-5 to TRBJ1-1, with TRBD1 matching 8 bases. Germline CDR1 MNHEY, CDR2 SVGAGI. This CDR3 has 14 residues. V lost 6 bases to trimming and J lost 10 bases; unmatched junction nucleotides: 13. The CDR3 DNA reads TGTGCCAGCAGGGACAGGGTTTCCCCATCAGGAGCTTTCTTT. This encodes CASRDRVSPSGAFF.

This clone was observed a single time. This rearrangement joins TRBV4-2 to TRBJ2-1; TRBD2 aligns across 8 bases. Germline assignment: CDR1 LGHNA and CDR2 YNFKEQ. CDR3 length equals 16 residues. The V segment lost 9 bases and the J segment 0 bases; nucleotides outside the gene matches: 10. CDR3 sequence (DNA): TGTGCCAGTGCCCTCAGTGGGACTAGCTCCTACAATGAGCAGTTCTTC. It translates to CASALSGTSSYNEQFF.

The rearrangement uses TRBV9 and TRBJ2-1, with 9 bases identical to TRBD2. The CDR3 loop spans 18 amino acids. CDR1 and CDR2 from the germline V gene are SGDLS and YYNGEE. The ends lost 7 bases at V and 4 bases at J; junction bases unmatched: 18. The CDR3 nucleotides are TGTGCCAGCTCCCATAGCGGGAGTTCTGAACGACGATACAATGAGCAGTTCTTC. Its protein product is CASSHSGSSERRYNEQFF. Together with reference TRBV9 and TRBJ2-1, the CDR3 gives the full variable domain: DSGVTQTPKHLITATGQRVTLRCSPRSGDLSVYWYQQSLDQGLQFLIQYYNGEERAKGNILERFSAQQFPDLHSELNLSSLELGDSALYFCASSHSGSSERRYNEQFFGPGTRLTVL.

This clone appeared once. The CDR3 sequence: CASSLLQGGNEQFF. The CDR3 nucleotides read TGTGCCAGCAGCTTGCTACAGGGTGGGAATGAGCAGTTCTTC. The chain employs TRBV5-6 and TRBJ2-1, with D perhaps matching TRBD1 (6 bases). This CDR3 has 14 residues. CDR1 is SGHDT, CDR2 YYEEEE, per germline. The ends were cut back, 1 base at V and 7 bases at J, with 12 bases in the middle.

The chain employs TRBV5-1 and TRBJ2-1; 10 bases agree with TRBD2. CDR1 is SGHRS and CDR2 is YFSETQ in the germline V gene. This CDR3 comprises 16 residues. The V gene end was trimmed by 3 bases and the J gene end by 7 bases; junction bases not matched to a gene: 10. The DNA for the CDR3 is TGCGCCAGCAGCTCGGTTAGCGGGAGGAAGGGGAATGAGCAGTTCTTC. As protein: CASSSVSGRKGNEQFF.

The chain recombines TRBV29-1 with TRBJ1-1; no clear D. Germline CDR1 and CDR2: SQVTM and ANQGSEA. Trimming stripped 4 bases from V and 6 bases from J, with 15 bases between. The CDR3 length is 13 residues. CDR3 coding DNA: TGCAGCGTTGGCGATGTCCCCCCGGCTGAAGCTTTCTTT. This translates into CSVGDVPPAEAFF.

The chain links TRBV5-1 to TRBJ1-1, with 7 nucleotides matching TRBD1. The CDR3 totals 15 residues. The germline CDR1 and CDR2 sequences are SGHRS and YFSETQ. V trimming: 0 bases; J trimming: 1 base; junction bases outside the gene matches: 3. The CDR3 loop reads CASSLAAGGNTEAFF. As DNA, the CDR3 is TGCGCCAGCAGCTTGGCCGCAGGGGGGAACACTGAAGCTTTCTTT.

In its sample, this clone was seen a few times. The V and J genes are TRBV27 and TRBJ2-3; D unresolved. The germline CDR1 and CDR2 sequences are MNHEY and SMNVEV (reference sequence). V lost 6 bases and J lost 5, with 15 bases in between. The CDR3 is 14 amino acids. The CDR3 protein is CASRKGGLIDTQYF. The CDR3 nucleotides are TGTGCCAGCAGGAAAGGTGGGCTGATAGATACGCAGTATTTT.

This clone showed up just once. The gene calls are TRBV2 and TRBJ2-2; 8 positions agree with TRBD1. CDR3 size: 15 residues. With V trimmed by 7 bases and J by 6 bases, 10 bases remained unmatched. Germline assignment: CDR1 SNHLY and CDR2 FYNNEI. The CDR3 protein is CASTSDRAGSGELFF. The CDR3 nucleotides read TGTGCCAGCACCTCGGACAGGGCCGGGTCCGGGGAGCTGTTTTTT.

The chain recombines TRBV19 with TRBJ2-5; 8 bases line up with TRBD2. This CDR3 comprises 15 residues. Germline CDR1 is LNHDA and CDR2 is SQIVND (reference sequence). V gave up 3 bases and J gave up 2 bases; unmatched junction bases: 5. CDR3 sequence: CASSITGGPQETQYF. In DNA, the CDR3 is TGTGCCAGTAGTATTACGGGAGGGCCACAAGAGACCCAGTACTTC.

The CDR3 nucleotides read TGTGCCAGTAGTTTCCCGGGACTAGCGGGAGCTGGTGATACGCAGTATTTT. Translated, it gives CASSFPGLAGAGDTQYF. V and J are TRBV19 and TRBJ2-3; 14 bases map to TRBD2. V dropped 5 bases and J dropped 6; count of bases not matched to a gene: 10. This CDR3 has 17 amino acids. Germline assignment: CDR1 LNHDA and CDR2 SQIVND (reference sequence).

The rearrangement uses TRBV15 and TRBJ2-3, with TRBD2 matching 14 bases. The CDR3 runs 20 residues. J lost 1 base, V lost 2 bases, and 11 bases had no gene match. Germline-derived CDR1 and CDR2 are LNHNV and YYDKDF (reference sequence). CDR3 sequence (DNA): TGTGCCACCAGCAGAACCGGGACTAGCGGGAGCTTTTTTGGCACAGATACGCAGTATTTT. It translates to CATSRTGTSGSFFGTDTQYF.

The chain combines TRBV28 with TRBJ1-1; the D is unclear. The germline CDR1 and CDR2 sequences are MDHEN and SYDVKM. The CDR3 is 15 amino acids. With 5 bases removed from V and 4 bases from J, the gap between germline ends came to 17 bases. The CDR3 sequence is CASSPPQGGGTEAFF. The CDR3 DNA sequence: TGTGCCAGCAGTCCGCCGCAAGGAGGCGGCACTGAAGCTTTCTTT.

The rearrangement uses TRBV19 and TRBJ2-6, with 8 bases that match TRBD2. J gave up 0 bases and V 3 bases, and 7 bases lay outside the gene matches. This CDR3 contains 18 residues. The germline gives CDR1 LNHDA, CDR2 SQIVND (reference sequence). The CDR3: CASSIWCGRSSGANVLTF. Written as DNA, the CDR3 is TGTGCCAGTAGTATTTGGTGCGGGAGGTCCTCTGGGGCCAACGTCCTGACTTTC.

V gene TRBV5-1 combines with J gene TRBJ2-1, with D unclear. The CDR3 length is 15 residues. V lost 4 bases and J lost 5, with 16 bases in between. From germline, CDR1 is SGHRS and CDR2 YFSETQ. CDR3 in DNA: TGCGCCAGCAGCCTACCCGGTGACACCGACAATGAGCAGTTCTTC. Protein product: CASSLPGDTDNEQFF.

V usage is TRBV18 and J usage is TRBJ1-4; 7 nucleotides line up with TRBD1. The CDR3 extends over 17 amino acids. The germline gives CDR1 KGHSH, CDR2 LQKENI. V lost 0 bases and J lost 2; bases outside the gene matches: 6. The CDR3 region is CASSPPGTAGTNEKLFF. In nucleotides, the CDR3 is TGTGCCAGCTCACCACCCGGGACAGCAGGGACTAATGAAAAACTGTTTTTT.

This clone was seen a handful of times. Here the CDR3 DNA reads TGTGCCAGCAGCTTAGGAGGGTATAAGGGCTACACCTTC. Amino acid sequence: CASSLGGYKGYTF. The chain has TRBV11-2 and TRBJ1-2; no clear D. V dropped 1 base and J dropped 8 bases, with 11 bases sitting between them. This CDR3 has 13 residues. The germline CDR1 and CDR2 sequences are SGHAT and FQNNGV.

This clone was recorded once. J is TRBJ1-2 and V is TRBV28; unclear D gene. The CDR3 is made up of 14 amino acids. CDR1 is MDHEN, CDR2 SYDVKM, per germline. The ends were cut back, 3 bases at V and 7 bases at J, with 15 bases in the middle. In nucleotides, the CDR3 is TGTGCCAGCAGTTTCTTATCGGGTATGGGTGGCTACACCTTC. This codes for CASSFLSGMGGYTF.

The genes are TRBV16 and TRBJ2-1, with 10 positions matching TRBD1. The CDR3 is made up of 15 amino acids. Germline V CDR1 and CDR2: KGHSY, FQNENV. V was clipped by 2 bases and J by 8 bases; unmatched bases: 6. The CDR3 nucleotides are TGTGCCAGCAGCCAAAGGGACAGGGGTGCGGATGAGCAGTTCTTC. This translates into CASSQRDRGADEQFF.

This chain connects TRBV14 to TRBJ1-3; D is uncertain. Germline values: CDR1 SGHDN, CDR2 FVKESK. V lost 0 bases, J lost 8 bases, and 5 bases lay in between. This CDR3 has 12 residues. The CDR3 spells CASSQDSDTIYF. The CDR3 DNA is TGTGCCAGCAGCCAAGATTCGGACACCATATATTTT.

CDR3 DNA sequence: TGTGCCAGCAGCCAAGTTGGGGAGAGGACAGACCAACAAGAGACCCAGTACTTC. Translation gives CASSQVGERTDQQETQYF. V gene TRBV3-1 (or the pseudogene TRBV3-2) combines with J gene TRBJ2-5; TRBD1 might be the D (6 bases). Germline V CDR1 and CDR2: LGHDT, YNNKEL (reference sequence). V was clipped by 1 base and J by 2 bases, with 20 bases between them. This CDR3 has 18 residues.

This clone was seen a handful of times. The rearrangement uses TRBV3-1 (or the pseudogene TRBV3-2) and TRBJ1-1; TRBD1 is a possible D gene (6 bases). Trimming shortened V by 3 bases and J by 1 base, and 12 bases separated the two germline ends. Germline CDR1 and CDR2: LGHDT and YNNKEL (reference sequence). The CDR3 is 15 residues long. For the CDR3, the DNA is TGTGCCAGCAGCCAGGGACACTCACCGAACACTGAAGCTTTCTTT. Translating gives CASSQGHSPNTEAFF.

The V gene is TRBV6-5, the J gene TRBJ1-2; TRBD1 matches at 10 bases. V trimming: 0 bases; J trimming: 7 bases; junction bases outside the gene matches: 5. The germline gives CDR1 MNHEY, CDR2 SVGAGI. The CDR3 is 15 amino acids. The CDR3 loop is CASSYSGTGAFGYTF. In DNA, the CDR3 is TGTGCCAGCAGTTACTCCGGGACAGGGGCTTTTGGCTACACCTTC.

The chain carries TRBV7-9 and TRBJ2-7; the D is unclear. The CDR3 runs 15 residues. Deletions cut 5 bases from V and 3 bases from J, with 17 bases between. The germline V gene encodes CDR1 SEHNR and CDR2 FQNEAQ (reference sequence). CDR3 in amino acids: CASSPPMGHHYEQYF. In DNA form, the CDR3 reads TGTGCCAGCAGCCCCCCAATGGGCCACCACTACGAGCAGTACTTC. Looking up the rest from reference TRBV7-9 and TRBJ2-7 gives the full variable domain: DTGVSQNPRHKITKRGQNVTFRCDPISEHNRLYWYRQTLGQGPEFLTYFQNEAQLEKSRLLSDRFSAERPKGSFSTLEIQRTEQGDSAMYLCASSPPMGHHYEQYFGPGTRLTVT.

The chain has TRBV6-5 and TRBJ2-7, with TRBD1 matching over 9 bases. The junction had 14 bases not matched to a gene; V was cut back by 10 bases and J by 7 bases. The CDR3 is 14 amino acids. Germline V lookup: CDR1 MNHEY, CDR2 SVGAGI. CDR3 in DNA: TGTGCCACCCGGCCCCTGACAGGGGGACGGGAGCAGTACTTC. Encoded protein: CATRPLTGGREQYF.